The sequence of this TCR beta chain was determined in a study of blood T cell repertoires in COVID-19 (dated by TCRdb to 2018 to 2021). Regarding the complete study: The collaborator samples originated in the United States, Italy and Spain and spanned the acute and convalescent phases of COVID-19. The material from the prospective study consisted of cDNA or gDNA derived from T cells, B-cell-depleted T cells, or PBMCs. Subjects who had been exposed to COVID-19, were actively infected with it, or had recovered from it provided the deeply sampled blood TCRbeta repertoires that made up the dataset. The repertoires were made available in a free public database intended to serve as a resource for research on the immune response to SARS-CoV-2. Samples came from the ongoing ImmuneRACE study (first 160 participants) plus 1,254 subjects from 6 global collaborators. Nearly every sample came with metadata listing a de-identified subject ID, COVID-19 status, age in years and sex. Where available, HLA class I and class II types were taken from metadata supplied by the sample provider and were not determined by assay-based typing.

TCRbeta CDR3 regions were amplified from genomic DNA using the immunoSEQ Assay, a bias-controlled multiplex PCR. Per the original workflow: Within the assay, amplification of reference gene primers was used to estimate how many nucleated cells each sample contained. Sequence reads were collapsed and filtered to measure the absolute abundance of every unique TCRbeta CDR3 rearrangement. For each sample, productive Simpson clonality was calculated by taking the square root of Simpson's diversity index across productive rearrangements. Entries here come from immuneACCESS through TCRdb and include only in-frame sequences with V and J called. Some clones fail to appear in such tables; in the studies checked, an unresolved V gene covers under half of the shortfall, and the cause of the remainder is unknown. V and J calls and clone size are those listed in that table; D and trimming were worked out from the DNA. This sample is represented by just over 90,000 clones; 80% of them were singletons. Roughly 15% of the sample comes from the top ten.

To note about this clone: No antigen is known for it. One base away there is no much larger clone; base qualities are not given.

The collaborating institutions used their own protocols to collect whole blood in K2EDTA tubes. Collaborator samples were shipped for TCRbeta analysis as frozen whole blood, isolated PBMCs, or DNA extracted from either sample type. Ends trimmed: V by 3 bases, J by 7 bases; bases unmatched to a gene: 6. The germline V gene specifies SGHRS as CDR1 and YFSETQ as CDR2. From the cysteine through the phenylalanine, the CDR3 covers 14 amino acids. Kept here is only the CDR3 DNA, which spans 42 bases and is read in frame from base 1. Overall study outcomes, separate from this receptor: How much clinical and demographic metadata was included differed by source and by participant, and the metadata was provided uncurated.

The sequence was collected from a human donor in a cohort sampled during active COVID-19. Recombination connected TRBV5-1 to TRBJ2-1; the junction holds 8 bases that match TRBD1. Sequenced material: peripheral blood. The DNA sequence is TGCGCCAGCAGCTGGTCCCGGGACAGGAATGAGCAGTTCTTC. Translated, this is CASSWSRDRNEQFF.